These T cell receptor beta chains were read from a single sample in a study of cytotoxic CD8 clonotypes in ibrutinib-treated CLL. Produced via immunoSEQ multiplex PCR; TCRdb's table is partial and in-frame only. The table lists approximately 190,000 clones, approximately 75% of them singletons, with about an eighth in the top ten. This sample comprised PBMCs, obtained after 12 months of ibrutinib treatment. The source of these receptors is a human donor with chronic lymphocytic leukemia. CDR3s include the opening cysteine and the closing phenylalanine or tryptophan. Each record gives: clone size, V gene, D gene, J gene, CDR3 protein, CDR3 DNA. The D gene is left open where the match is weak. Size tells how often a clone was seen (once, few, many) or the class of an expanded clone, and some rows leave it out.

>NA|TRBV5-6|NA|TRBJ1-2
CASSLDWDLNYGYTF
TGTGCCAGCAGCTTGGACTGGGATTTGAACTATGGCTACACCTTC
>NA|TRBV5-1|NA|TRBJ2-3
CASSLGIATDTQYF
TGCGCCAGCAGCTTGGGGATTGCTACAGATACGCAGTATTTT
>NA|TRBV15|NA|TRBJ2-4
CATSRDDGPNIQYF
TGTGCCACCAGCAGAGATGACGGCCCAAACATTCAGTACTTC
>NA|TRBV28|TRBD2|TRBJ2-7
CASSYWTSGYEQYF
TGTGCCAGCAGTTACTGGACTAGCGGCTACGAGCAGTACTTC
>NA|TRBV5-4|NA|TRBJ1-4
CASSLGFATNEKLFF
TGTGCCAGCAGCTTGGGCTTTGCAACTAATGAAAAACTGTTTTTT
>NA|TRBV5-4|NA|TRBJ1-1
CASSLTGGPTEAFF
TGTGCCAGCAGCTTAACGGGGGGACCCACTGAAGCTTTCTTT
>NA|TRBV9|NA|TRBJ1-1
CASRLGAENTEAFF
TGTGCCAGCAGGTTGGGGGCAGAGAACACTGAAGCTTTCTTT
>NA|TRBV2|NA|TRBJ1-1
CASSEVDKRPGAFF
TGTGCCAGCAGTGAGGTGGACAAACGCCCTGGAGCTTTCTTT
>NA|TRBV6-1|NA|TRBJ1-2
CASSWEVSYGYTF
TGTGCCAGCAGTTGGGAAGTGTCCTATGGCTACACCTTC
>once|TRBV6-5|TRBD1|TRBJ2-7
CASSPFDRGPYEQYF
TGTGCCAGCAGCCCATTCGACAGGGGGCCCTACGAGCAGTACTTC
>NA|TRBV19|TRBD2|TRBJ2-1
CASTQTRLAGEQFF
TGTGCCAGTACCCAAACACGACTAGCGGGGGAACAGTTCTTC
>once|TRBV10-2|NA|TRBJ2-1
CASSEGAGTARYEQFF
TGCGCCAGCAGTGAGGGTGCCGGGACCGCGAGGTACGAGCAGTTCTTC
>few|TRBV5-4|TRBD2|TRBJ2-5
CASSLDPLAVVGLETQYF
TGTGCCAGCAGCTTGGATCCGCTAGCGGTAGTGGGTCTAGAGACCCAGTACTTC
>NA|TRBV6-5|TRBD1|TRBJ1-4
CASRFRTGGEKLFF
TGTGCCAGCAGGTTCCGGACAGGGGGCGAAAAACTGTTTTTT
>NA|TRBV5-4|NA|TRBJ2-7
CASSRSYEQYF
TGTGCCAGCAGTCGCAGCTACGAGCAGTACTTC
>few|TRBV28|NA|TRBJ1-2
CASHPVRERYGYTF
TGTGCCAGCCACCCCGTGAGGGAACGCTATGGCTACACCTTC
>once|TRBV5-6|NA|TRBJ1-2
CASSLHHYRDGYTF
TGTGCCAGCAGCCTTCATCACTACAGGGACGGCTACACCTTC
>NA|TRBV28|NA|TRBJ1-1
CASSWSGTEAFF
TGTGCCAGCAGTTGGTCGGGAACTGAAGCTTTCTTT
>NA|TRBV6-1|NA|TRBJ2-3
CASAVFSVTTDTQYF
TGTGCCAGCGCTGTCTTTAGCGTGACCACAGATACGCAGTATTTT
>many|TRBV19|NA|TRBJ1-5
CASGEGFGNQPQHF
TGTGCCAGCGGAGAAGGATTTGGCAATCAGCCCCAGCATTTT
>NA|TRBV15|NA|TRBJ1-1
CATRRTALNTEAFF
TGTGCCACCAGGAGGACAGCCCTGAACACTGAAGCTTTCTTT
>NA|TRBV5-1|NA|TRBJ1-1
CASTETGGHTEAFF
TGCGCCAGCACAGAGACAGGCGGACACACTGAAGCTTTCTTT
>NA|TRBV28|NA|TRBJ2-2
CASSLQSTGELFF
TGTGCCAGCAGTTTACAGAGCACCGGGGAGCTGTTTTTT
>once|TRBV4-1|TRBD1|TRBJ1-1
CASSHRGRMTEAFF
TGCGCCAGCAGCCATAGGGGGCGAATGACTGAAGCTTTCTTT
>NA|TRBV28|NA|TRBJ1-2
CASSRAHGYTF
TGTGCCAGCAGTCGGGCCCATGGCTACACCTTC
>NA|TRBV11-2|TRBD1|TRBJ2-7
CASSMVGGSYEQYF
TGTGCCAGCAGCATGGTAGGGGGCTCGTACGAGCAGTACTTC
>NA|TRBV28|TRBD2|TRBJ2-7
CASSLPRGRWLGYEQYF
TGTGCCAGCAGTTTACCCCGCGGGAGGTGGTTAGGCTACGAGCAGTACTTC
>NA|TRBV9|TRBD2|TRBJ2-1
CASSALIGGISYNEQFF
TGTGCCAGCAGCGCCCTCATCGGGGGGATCTCCTACAATGAGCAGTTCTTC
>NA|TRBV28|TRBD1|TRBJ1-2
CASRTGAYGYTF
TGTGCCAGCAGGACAGGGGCTTACGGCTACACCTTC
>NA|TRBV6-1|NA|TRBJ1-2
CASTPLGQPNYGYTF
TGTGCCAGCACCCCACTCGGACAGCCTAACTATGGCTACACCTTC
>NA|TRBV11-2|NA|TRBJ1-2
CASSLDMGWNYGYTF
TGTGCCAGCAGCTTAGATATGGGCTGGAACTATGGCTACACCTTC
>NA|TRBV5-1|NA|TRBJ2-1
CASSFLTGTSSYNEQFF
TGCGCCAGCAGCTTTTTGACGGGAACTAGCTCCTACAATGAGCAGTTCTTC
>NA|TRBV6-5|NA|TRBJ1-5
CASSYGGSNQPQHF
TGTGCCAGCAGTTACGGCGGAAGCAATCAGCCCCAGCATTTT
>NA|TRBV27|NA|TRBJ2-7
CASSLGPPNRYEQYF
TGTGCCAGCAGTTTGGGGCCCCCAAATCGGTACGAGCAGTACTTC
>NA|TRBV7-9|NA|TRBJ2-5
CASSLPRRETQYF
TGTGCCAGCAGCTTACCCCGCCGGGAGACCCAGTACTTC
>NA|TRBV7-8|NA|TRBJ1-2
CASSLSDRLNYGYTF
TGTGCCAGCAGCTTATCGGACAGACTTAACTATGGCTACACCTTC
>NA|TRBV6-1|NA|TRBJ1-2
CASKSDSIYGYTF
TGTGCCAGCAAATCGGACAGTATTTATGGCTACACCTTC
>NA|TRBV19|TRBD1|TRBJ2-4
CASRARGLTGVLAKNIQYF
TGTGCCAGTAGAGCCAGGGGGCTCACAGGGGTTTTAGCCAAAAACATTCAGTACTTC
>NA|TRBV6-4|NA|TRBJ2-3
CASSDSLSGSDTQYF
TGTGCCAGCAGTGACTCCTTAAGTGGGTCAGATACGCAGTATTTT
>NA|TRBV10-3|TRBD1|TRBJ1-1
CAISQDRGWAFF
TGTGCCATCAGCCAGGACAGGGGCTGGGCTTTCTTT
>once|TRBV2|NA|TRBJ2-3
CASSELHTQYF
TGTGCCAGCAGTGAATTACATACGCAGTATTTT